Shown below are 20 T cell receptor beta chains from a single sample sequenced in a study of blood T cell repertoires in COVID-19. Profiled with immunoSEQ multiplex PCR; TCRdb holds only in-frame clones, not every one. Among 190,000 or so clones listed, about nine tenths were seen once. Material for sequencing was PBMCs or T cells enriched from blood (not recorded which). The origin of the receptors is a woman aged 30 to 39 who had recovered from COVID-19.

The sample holds one count of this clone. The rearrangement uses TRBV4-2 and TRBJ1-3; 7 bases align to TRBD1. Germline CDR1 and CDR2: LGHNA and YNFKEQ. With V trimmed by 2 bases and J by 8 bases, 12 bases remained unmatched. The CDR3 is made up of 16 amino acids. The CDR3 region is CASSQRQGKREDTIYF. The CDR3 nucleotides read TGTGCCAGCAGCCAAAGACAGGGTAAGCGTGAGGACACCATATATTTT.

In nucleotides, the CDR3 is TGTGCCAGCAGCCGGCCGCAGGGGAACACTGAAGCTTTCTTT. This sequence encodes CASSRPQGNTEAFF. This chain uses TRBV11-3 with TRBJ1-1, with a possible D match to TRBD1 (5 bases). The CDR3 is 14 amino acids. The V gene's germline CDR1 is SGHNT and CDR2 YENEEA. V gave up 5 bases and J gave up 1 base, with 11 bases separating them. The whole variable domain, remainder taken from reference TRBV11-3 and TRBJ1-1, is EAGVVQSPRYKIIEKKQPVAFWCNPISGHNTLYWYLQNLGQGPELLIRYENEEAVDDSQLPKDRFSAERLKGVDSTLKIQPAELGDSAVYLCASSRPQGNTEAFFGQGTRLTVV.

Concerning this clone itself: A much bigger clone sits one base away, suggesting this may be a read error. The rearrangement links TRBV6-4 to TRBJ1-1, with a tentative D call TRBD1 (6 bases). V dropped 6 bases and J dropped 1 base, with 9 bases sitting between them. CDR3 length: 13 residues. The germline gives CDR1 MRHNA, CDR2 SNTAGT. The CDR3 DNA reads TGTGCCAGCAGACTACAGGGGAACACTGAAGCTTTCTTT. It translates to CASRLQGNTEAFF.

The CDR3 spells CASSIRQGLNTEAFF. DNA for the CDR3: TGTGCCAGCTCGATTAGACAGGGTCTAAACACTGAAGCTTTCTTT. This sequence joins TRBV18 and TRBJ1-1; TRBD1 aligns across 7 bases. CDR3 length: 15 residues. Germline V gene lookup returns CDR1 KGHSH and CDR2 LQKENI. Trimming removed 6 bases from V and 2 bases from J; junction bases left unmatched: 9. Supplemented by reference TRBV18 and TRBJ1-1, the full variable domain reads NAGVMQNPRHLVRRRGQEARLRCSPMKGHSHVYWYRQLPEEGLKFMVYLQKENIIDESGMPKERFSAEFPKEGPSILRIQQVVRGDSAAYFCASSIRQGLNTEAFFGQGTRLTVV.

In DNA form, the CDR3 reads TGTGCCAGTAAGTTCGGACAGGTGAATCAGCCCCAGCATTTT. Amino acid sequence: CASKFGQVNQPQHF. V and J are TRBV19 and TRBJ1-5; 7 bases fit TRBD1. Germline V gene lookup returns CDR1 LNHDA and CDR2 SQIVND (reference sequence). This CDR3 comprises 14 residues. The V segment lost 7 bases and the J segment 4 bases; nucleotides outside the gene matches: 7.

The chain joins TRBV14 to TRBJ2-7; TRBD1 matches at 8 bases. Germline-derived CDR1 and CDR2 are SGHDN and FVKESK. V gave up 5 bases and J gave up 1 base; unmatched junction bases: 7. The CDR3 runs to 15 residues. In DNA form, the CDR3 reads TGTGCCAGCAGCACGGTCAGGGGGCTTTCCTACGAGCAGTACTTC. Protein sequence: CASSTVRGLSYEQYF.

The V gene is TRBV24-1, the J gene TRBJ2-5, with 9 nucleotides matching TRBD2. Germline V gives CDR1 KGHDR, CDR2 SFDVKD. V was clipped by 3 bases and J by 3 bases; unmatched bases: 16. CDR3 length: 19 amino acids. CDR3 nucleotides: TGTGCCACCAGTGATGCGACTAGCGGAAGGATGTATTTTGAAGAGACCCAGTACTTC. Protein product: CATSDATSGRMYFEETQYF.

The chain carries TRBV4-3 and TRBJ1-3; 12 bases match TRBD1. V was clipped by 6 bases and J by 4 bases; unmatched bases: 4. CDR1 and CDR2 from the germline V gene are LGHNA and YSLEER. This CDR3 contains 15 residues. The CDR3, as DNA: TGCGCCAGCAGGGGACAGGGGGCGCCGGGAAACACCATATATTTT. Protein product: CASRGQGAPGNTIYF.

The chain uses TRBV5-3 and TRBJ2-3, with 8 bases aligning to TRBD1. TRBV5-3 is classed as an ORF, of uncertain function. J was trimmed by 0 bases and V by 3 bases; bases with no gene match: 3. The CDR3 runs 15 residues. The CDR3 DNA is TGTGCCAGAAGCTGGACAGGGAGCAGCACAGATACGCAGTATTTT. Translated: CARSWTGSSTDTQYF.

This chain connects TRBV3-1 (or the pseudogene TRBV3-2) to TRBJ1-2; possibly TRBD1 for D (5 bases). The CDR3 is 13 residues long. V was cut by 4 bases and J by 2 bases, with 8 bases left in between. Germline V gives CDR1 LGHDT, CDR2 YNNKEL (reference sequence). In nucleotides, the CDR3 is TGTGCCAGCAGCCCTGGGGGGAACTATGGCTACACCTTC. This codes for CASSPGGNYGYTF.

V and J are TRBV5-4 and TRBJ2-5; 10 nucleotides align to TRBD2. With 0 bases clipped from V and 3 bases from J, the junction kept 5 bases outside the gene matches. The length of the CDR3 is 16 residues. Looked up from germline, CDR1 is SGHNT and CDR2 is YYREEE (reference sequence). The CDR3 region has the DNA TGTGCCAGCAGCTTGGCCCGGACTAGCGGAGAAGAGACCCAGTACTTC. Translating it yields CASSLARTSGEETQYF.

The gene calls are TRBV15 and TRBJ1-3, with D possibly TRBD1 on 5 matching bases. The germline CDR1 and CDR2 sequences are LNHNV and YYDKDF (reference sequence). This CDR3 is 16 amino acids long. Trimming left V 4 bases short and J 0 bases short, with 13 bases between. The CDR3 here is CATSKTRGHSGNTIYF. The CDR3 region has the DNA TGTGCCACCAGCAAGACAAGGGGCCACTCTGGAAACACCATATATTTT. The full variable domain, in which reference TRBV15 and TRBJ1-3 provide the parts outside the CDR3, is DAMVIQNPRYQVTQFGKPVTLSCSQTLNHNVMYWYQQKSSQAPKLLFHYYDKDFNNEADTPDNFQSRRPNTSFCFLDIRSPGLGDTAMYLCATSKTRGHSGNTIYFGEGSWLTVV.

This chain links TRBV18 with TRBJ1-5; 7 nucleotides agree with TRBD1. CDR1 is KGHSH and CDR2 is LQKENI in the germline V gene. The CDR3 sequence is 15 residues long. With 3 bases clipped from V and 7 bases from J, the junction kept 9 bases outside the gene matches. The CDR3 reads CASSPRQGTRQPQHF. CDR3 DNA: TGTGCCAGCTCACCCCGACAGGGAACGAGGCAGCCCCAGCATTTT.

This clone showed up just a few times. The chain couples TRBV7-9 to TRBJ2-7; 10 bases are a match to TRBD2. The V and J ends lost 3 bases and 7 bases, in that order; junction bases with no gene match: 9. Germline values: CDR1 SEHNR, CDR2 FQNEAQ (reference sequence). The CDR3 spans 15 residues. The CDR3 loop reads CASSLASGRRGEQYF. The CDR3 region has the DNA TGTGCCAGCAGCTTGGCTAGCGGGAGAAGGGGAGAGCAGTACTTC. Looking up the rest from reference TRBV7-9 and TRBJ2-7 gives the full variable domain: DTGVSQNPRHKITKRGQNVTFRCDPISEHNRLYWYRQTLGQGPEFLTYFQNEAQLEKSRLLSDRFSAERPKGSFSTLEIQRTEQGDSAMYLCASSLASGRRGEQYFGPGTRLTVT.

J is TRBJ1-5 and V is TRBV7-9, with 8 bases lining up with TRBD1. This CDR3 comprises 14 residues. Per germline, CDR1 SEHNR and CDR2 FQNEAQ (reference sequence). Trimming removed 4 bases from V and 6 bases from J; junction bases left unmatched: 5. The CDR3 DNA reads as TGTGCCAGCAGCTCAGACAGGGGTGGTCAGCCCCAGCATTTT. It translates to CASSSDRGGQPQHF.

The genes are TRBV29-1 and TRBJ1-1; 7 positions match TRBD1. The CDR3 is 14 residues long. V was pared by 7 bases and J by 0 bases, with 8 bases of the junction left unmatched. The germline gives CDR1 SQVTM, CDR2 ANQGSEA. Here the CDR3 reads CSATGVGMNTEAFF. The CDR3 nucleotides read TGCAGCGCTACAGGGGTGGGAATGAACACTGAAGCTTTCTTT.

The chain is built from TRBV7-2 and TRBJ1-2; tentative D call: TRBD1 (5 bases). Trimming took off 1 base at V and 2 bases at J, with 11 bases between the two ends. CDR3 size: 15 residues. Germline V gene lookup returns CDR1 SGHTA and CDR2 FQGNSA. DNA for the CDR3: TGTGCCAGCAGCTTAGAGCGGGGGGAAAACTATGGCTACACCTTC. Its translation is CASSLERGENYGYTF.

The V gene is TRBV15, the J gene TRBJ1-1; D gene ambiguous. Per germline, CDR1 LNHNV and CDR2 YYDKDF (reference sequence). V lost 7 bases, J lost 3 bases, and 12 bases lay in between. This CDR3 has 13 residues. The CDR3 is CATTSPPHTEAFF. For the CDR3, the DNA is TGTGCCACCACCTCCCCCCCCCACACTGAAGCTTTCTTT.

The rearrangement joins TRBV11-3 to TRBJ2-2; 7 nucleotides agree with TRBD2. The CDR3 loop spans 13 amino acids. Germline values: CDR1 SGHNT, CDR2 YENEEA. V lost 1 base to trimming and J lost 7 bases; unmatched junction nucleotides: 0. In nucleotides, the CDR3 is TGTGCCAGCAGCTTAGGGGAGGGCGGGGAGCTGTTTTTT. Amino acids: CASSLGEGGELFF.

The CDR3, as DNA: TGTGCCAGTAGTATAGGGACAGATTTCTACGAGCAGTACTTC. Translation gives CASSIGTDFYEQYF. The chain uses TRBV19 and TRBJ2-7; weak D call: TRBD1 (6 bases). The CDR3 has 14 amino acids. From germline, CDR1 is LNHDA and CDR2 SQIVND (reference sequence). Trimming pared 1 base from V and 3 bases from J, leaving 10 bases between. Complete variable domain (other parts from reference TRBV19 and TRBJ2-7): DGGITQSPKYLFRKEGQNVTLSCEQNLNHDAMYWYRQDPGQGLRLIYYSQIVNDFQKGDIAEGYSVSREKKESFPLTVTSAQKNPTAFYLCASSIGTDFYEQYFGPGTRLTVT.